A selection of T cell receptor beta chains follows, all from one sample in a study of CD8 T cells in ankylosing spondylitis. Via MiXCR, TCRdb re-called the 5' RACE reads, giving one row per CDR3 protein. The sample yields more than 650,000 distinct CDR3 sequences, roughly 12% seen once. The specimen sequenced was blood, either unsorted or a sorted T cell fraction (not recorded which). Receptors were obtained from a male donor with ankylosing spondylitis. Both conserved end residues are part of each CDR3. D genes are given only for firm matches. Expanded clones are given a class, and other clones once, few, many or no size at all.

TRBV9	many	NA	TRBJ1-1	15	TGTGCCAGCAGCGCTCGTCCGGCTGTTAACACTGAAGCTTTCTTT	CASSARPAVNTEAFF
TRBV20-1	few	NA	TRBJ1-5	13	TGCAGTGCTAGACAGGGCGGTAGTCAGCCCCAGCATTTT	CSARQGGSQPQHF
TRBV20-1	many	TRBD2	TRBJ2-5	13	TGCAGTGCATTAGCGGGGAACCAAGAGACCCAGTACTTC	CSALAGNQETQYF
TRBV5-1	many	NA	TRBJ2-3	16	TGCGCCAGCAGCTTCCTGACGGAGCCATACACAGATACGCAGTATTTT	CASSFLTEPYTDTQYF
TRBV10-3	few	TRBD1	TRBJ1-1	15	TGTGCCATCAGTGAGACACAGGGGGCGGGGACTGAAGCTTTCTTT	CAISETQGAGTEAFF
TRBV29-1	many	NA	TRBJ2-7	13	TGCAGCGTTGGATGGCAGGGAGGCGTGGGGCAGTACTTC	CSVGWQGGVGQYF
TRBV7-2	NA	NA	TRBJ1-4	15	TGTGCCAGCAGCTTAGGGGGGCGGAATAATGAAAAACTGTTTTTT	CASSLGGRNNEKLFF
TRBV20-1	NA	NA	TRBJ2-7	14	TGCAGTGCTAATCGGGACGCTTCATCCTACGAGCAGTACTTC	CSANRDASSYEQYF
TRBV20-1	few	NA	TRBJ1-1	14	TGCAGTGCTAGAGAGCCCAACACCCCTGGGGGAGCTTTCTTT	CSAREPNTPGGAFF
TRBV11-2	few	NA	TRBJ1-6	17	TGTGCCAGCAGCTCAGGACGGCCGAGCTCCTATAATTCACCCCTCCACTTT	CASSSGRPSSYNSPLHF
TRBV20-1	few	NA	TRBJ2-7	13	TGCAGTGTCCCGTTGACAGTAAACTACGAGCAGTACTTC	CSVPLTVNYEQYF
TRBV20-1	few	NA	TRBJ2-3	15	TGCAGTGCTAGAATTCTCGGTCCTGGGGCAGATACGCAGTATTTT	CSARILGPGADTQYF
TRBV6-2/TRBV6-3	few	NA	TRBJ1-1	15	TGTGCCAGCAGTTACAATACAGGGAGATCGACTGAAGCTTTCTTT	CASSYNTGRSTEAFF
TRBV20-1	NA	TRBD2	TRBJ2-5	14	TGCAGTGCTAGACCCAGCGGGAGGATGGAGACCCAGTACTTC	CSARPSGRMETQYF
TRBV10-3	NA	NA	TRBJ2-7	12	TGTGCCATCAGAGCTACGAATGGCGAGCAGTACTTC	CAIRATNGEQYF
TRBV7-9	NA	NA	TRBJ2-1	12	TGTGCCAGCAGCTTAGTAGCGGATGAGCAGTTCTTC	CASSLVADEQFF
TRBV10-3	NA	NA	TRBJ2-2	15	TGTGCCATCAGTGCCTGGCGGCAGAACACCGGGGAGCTGTTTTTT	CAISAWRQNTGELFF
TRBV4-2	few	NA	TRBJ1-3	18	TGTGCCAGCAGCGAAGGCCTCACCAGCATACACTCTGGAAACACCATATATTTT	CASSEGLTSIHSGNTIYF
TRBV5-6	many	NA	TRBJ2-1	17	TGTGCCAGCAGCCTCCAAGGGGGAGCCCGCTCCTACAATGAGCAGTTCTTC	CASSLQGGARSYNEQFF
TRBV4-1	NA	NA	TRBJ2-1	14	TGCGCCAGCAGCCAAGATAACACATGGGGTGAGCAGTTCTTC	CASSQDNTWGEQFF
TRBV24-1	few	NA	TRBJ1-1	13	TGTGCCACCAGTGACTCCTGGACAGCTGAAGCTTTCTTT	CATSDSWTAEAFF
TRBV11-2	many	NA	TRBJ1-1	15	TGTGCCAGCAGCTTATGGGGCAGGCTGAACACTGAAGCTTTCTTT	CASSLWGRLNTEAFF
TRBV5-1	few	NA	TRBJ1-1	15	TGCGCCAGCAGCTTGATGGCGATAGAGAACACTGAAGCTTTCTTT	CASSLMAIENTEAFF
TRBV9	few	NA	TRBJ2-3	14	TGTGCCAGCAGCGTAGCTGGAAACACAGATACGCAGTATTTT	CASSVAGNTDTQYF
TRBV29-1	many	NA	TRBJ2-1	10	TGCAGCGCGTTACAGTTAGAGCAGTTCTTC	CSALQLEQFF
TRBV20-1	few	NA	TRBJ1-5	14	TGCAGTGCTAGTGCATACAGGGACAATCAGCCCCAGCATTTT	CSASAYRDNQPQHF
TRBV15	NA	TRBD1	TRBJ1-1	15	TGTGCCACCAGCCCCCAGGGACAGCCAAACACTGAAGCTTTCTTT	CATSPQGQPNTEAFF
TRBV19	few	NA	TRBJ2-2	15	TGTGCCAGTAGTATAGTCAGTCTCGACACCGGGGAGCTGTTTTTT	CASSIVSLDTGELFF
TRBV7-9	NA	TRBD2	TRBJ2-1	15	TGTGCCAGCAACCCTAGCGGGGGACGGCCCAATGAGCAGTTCTTC	CASNPSGGRPNEQFF
TRBV12-3/TRBV12-4	many	NA	TRBJ1-2	13	TGTGCCAGCAGTTTATCAGAGGGGCATGGCTACACCTTC	CASSLSEGHGYTF
TRBV4-1	few	NA	TRBJ1-5	15	TGCGCCAGCAGCCAAGTGTCCACAACCAATCAGCCCCAGCATTTT	CASSQVSTTNQPQHF
TRBV9	few	TRBD2	TRBJ2-1	17	TGTGCCAGCAGCTCCCGGGGTAGCGGGAGGGATATAGGGGAGCAGTTCTTC	CASSSRGSGRDIGEQFF
TRBV20-1	few	TRBD2	TRBJ2-7	16	TGCAGTGCTAGAGCCCTCCTAAGCGGGGGGGGTTACGAGCAGTACTTC	CSARALLSGGGYEQYF
TRBV4-2	NA	NA	TRBJ2-2	16	TGTGCCAGCAGCCAGGCCGCGACAGAGAACACCGGGGAGCTGTTTTTT	CASSQAATENTGELFF